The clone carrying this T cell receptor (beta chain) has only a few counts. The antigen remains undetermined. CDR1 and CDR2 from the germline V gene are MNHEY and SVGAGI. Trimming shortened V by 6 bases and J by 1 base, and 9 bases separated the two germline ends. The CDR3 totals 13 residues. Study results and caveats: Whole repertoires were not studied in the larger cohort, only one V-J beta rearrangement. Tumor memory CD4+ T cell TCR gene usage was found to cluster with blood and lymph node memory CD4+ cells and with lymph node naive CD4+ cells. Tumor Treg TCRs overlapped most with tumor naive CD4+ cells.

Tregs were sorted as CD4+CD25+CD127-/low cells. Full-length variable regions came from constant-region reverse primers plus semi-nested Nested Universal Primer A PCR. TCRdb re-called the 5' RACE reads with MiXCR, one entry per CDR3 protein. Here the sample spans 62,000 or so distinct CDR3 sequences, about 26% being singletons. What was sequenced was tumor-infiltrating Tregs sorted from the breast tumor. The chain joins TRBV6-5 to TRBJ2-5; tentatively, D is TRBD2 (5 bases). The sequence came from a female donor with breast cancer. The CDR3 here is CASRSGTQETQYF. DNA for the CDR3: TGTGCCAGCAGGAGCGGAACCCAAGAGACCCAGTACTTC.